The present T cell receptor beta chain was sequenced within a study of blood T cell repertoires in COVID-19. Adults between roughly 18 and 95 years of age took part from about 24 US areas. The study assigned cohorts using participant-reported clinical history. In the authors' methods: Amplification of reference gene primers provided the estimated nucleated cell counts. The data were produced by immunoSEQ multiplex PCR, yet TCRdb's version contains in-frame clones alone and is incomplete. That table furnishes V, J and clone size, whereas the DNA furnished D and trimming. The sample records 200,000 to 250,000 clones, just over 85% being singletons. The CDR3 totals 16 residues. The germline V gene encodes CDR1 SGHNT and CDR2 YYREEE (reference sequence). J gave up 6 bases and V 5 bases, and 9 bases lay outside the gene matches.

This TCR derives from a man between 40 and 49 years old who had recovered from COVID-19. The sample consisted of PBMCs or T cells enriched from blood (not recorded which). The rearrangement links TRBV5-4 to TRBJ2-5; 14 nucleotides agree with TRBD2. The CDR3 DNA sequence: TGTGCCAGCAGTTCCGGGACTAGCGGGAGTGGCAAGACCCAGTACTTC. Translating it yields CASSSGTSGSGKTQYF.